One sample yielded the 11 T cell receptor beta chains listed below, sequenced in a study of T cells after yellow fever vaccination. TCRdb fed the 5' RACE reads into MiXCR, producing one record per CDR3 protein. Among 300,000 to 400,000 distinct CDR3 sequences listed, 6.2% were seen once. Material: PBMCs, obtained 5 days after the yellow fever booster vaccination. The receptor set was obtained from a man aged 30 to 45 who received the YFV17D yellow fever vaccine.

The CDR3 sequence is CASIMEGNSPLHF. The CDR3 nucleotides read TGTGCCAGCATAATGGAGGGTAATTCACCCCTCCACTTT. The chain uses TRBV6-1 and TRBJ1-6; D remains unclear. This CDR3 has 13 residues. V was clipped by 7 bases and J by 6 bases, with 10 bases between them. Germline V CDR1 and CDR2: MNHNS, SASEGT.

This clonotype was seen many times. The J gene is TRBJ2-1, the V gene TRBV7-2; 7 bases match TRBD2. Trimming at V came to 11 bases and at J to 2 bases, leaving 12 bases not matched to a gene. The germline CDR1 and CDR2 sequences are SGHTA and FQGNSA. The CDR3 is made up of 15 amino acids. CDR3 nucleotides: TGTGCCTCACGACGCGGGAGCCCCACCTACAATGAGCAGTTCTTC. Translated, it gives CASRRGSPTYNEQFF. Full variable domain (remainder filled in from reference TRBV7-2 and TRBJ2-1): GAGVSQSPSNKVTEKGKDVELRCDPISGHTALYWYRQSLGQGLEFLIYFQGNSAPDKSGLPSDRFSAERTGGSVSTLTIQRTQQEDSAVYLCASRRGSPTYNEQFFGPGTRLTVL.

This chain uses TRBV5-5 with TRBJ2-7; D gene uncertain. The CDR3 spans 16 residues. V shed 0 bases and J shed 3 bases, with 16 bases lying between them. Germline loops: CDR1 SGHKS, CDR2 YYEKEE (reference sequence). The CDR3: CASSLESLGSRYEQYF. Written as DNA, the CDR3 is TGTGCCAGCAGCTTGGAAAGTTTGGGTAGTCGCTACGAGCAGTACTTC.

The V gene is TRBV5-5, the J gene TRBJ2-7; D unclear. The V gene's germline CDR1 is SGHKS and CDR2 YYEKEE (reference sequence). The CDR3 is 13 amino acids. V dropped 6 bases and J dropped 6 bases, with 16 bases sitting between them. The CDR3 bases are TGTGCCAGCACCCTTGATTTTACGAGCGAGCAGTACTTC. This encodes CASTLDFTSEQYF. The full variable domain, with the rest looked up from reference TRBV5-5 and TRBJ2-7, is DAGVTQSPTHLIKTRGQQVTLRCSPISGHKSVSWYQQVLGQGPQFIFQYYEKEERGRGNFPDRFSARQFPNYSSELNVNALLLGDSALYLCASTLDFTSEQYFGPGTRLTVT.

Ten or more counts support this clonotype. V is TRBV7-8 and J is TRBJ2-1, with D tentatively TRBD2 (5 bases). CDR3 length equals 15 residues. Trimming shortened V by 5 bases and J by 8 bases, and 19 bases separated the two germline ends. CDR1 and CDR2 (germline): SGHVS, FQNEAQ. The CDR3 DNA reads TGTGCCAGCAGCCCCCAACCCTGGACGAGGGATGAGCAGTTCTTC. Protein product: CASSPQPWTRDEQFF. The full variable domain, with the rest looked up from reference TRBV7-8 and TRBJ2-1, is GAGVSQSPRYKVAKRGQDVALRCDPISGHVSLFWYQQALGQGPEFLTYFQNEAQLDKSGLPSDRFFAERPEGSVSTLKIQRTQQEDSAVYLCASSPQPWTRDEQFFGPGTRLTVL.

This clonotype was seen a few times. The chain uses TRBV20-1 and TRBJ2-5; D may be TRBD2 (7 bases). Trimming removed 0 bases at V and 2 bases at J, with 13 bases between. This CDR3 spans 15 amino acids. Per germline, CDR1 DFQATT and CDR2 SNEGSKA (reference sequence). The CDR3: CSARDLGGHQETQYF. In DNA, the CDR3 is TGCAGTGCTAGAGATCTCGGGGGGCATCAAGAGACCCAGTACTTC.

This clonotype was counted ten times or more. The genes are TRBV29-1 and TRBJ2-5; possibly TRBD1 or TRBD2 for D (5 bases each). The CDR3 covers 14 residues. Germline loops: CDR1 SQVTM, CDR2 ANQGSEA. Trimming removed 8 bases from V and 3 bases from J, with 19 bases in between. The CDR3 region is CSCDRPGTKETQYF. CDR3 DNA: TGCAGCTGTGACCGGCCAGGGACCAAAGAGACCCAGTACTTC. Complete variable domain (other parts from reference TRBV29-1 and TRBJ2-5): SAVISQKPSRDICQRGTSLTIQCQVDSQVTMMFWYRQQPGQSLTLIATANQGSEATYESGFVIDKFPISRPNLTFSTLTVSNMSPEDSSIYLCSCDRPGTKETQYFGPGTRLLVL.

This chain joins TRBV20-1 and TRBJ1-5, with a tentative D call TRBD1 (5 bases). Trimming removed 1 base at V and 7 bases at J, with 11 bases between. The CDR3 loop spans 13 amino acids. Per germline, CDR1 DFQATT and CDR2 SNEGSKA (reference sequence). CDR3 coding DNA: TGCAGTGCTAGAGGGCAGGGCGACCAGCCCCAGCATTTT. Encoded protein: CSARGQGDQPQHF.

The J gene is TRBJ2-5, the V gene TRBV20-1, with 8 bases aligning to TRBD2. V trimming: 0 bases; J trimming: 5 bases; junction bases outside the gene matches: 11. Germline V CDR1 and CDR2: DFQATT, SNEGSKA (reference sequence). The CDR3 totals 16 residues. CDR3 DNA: TGCAGTGCTAGAGACCCCCTATCGGGAGGGCGGGAGACCCAGTACTTC. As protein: CSARDPLSGGRETQYF.

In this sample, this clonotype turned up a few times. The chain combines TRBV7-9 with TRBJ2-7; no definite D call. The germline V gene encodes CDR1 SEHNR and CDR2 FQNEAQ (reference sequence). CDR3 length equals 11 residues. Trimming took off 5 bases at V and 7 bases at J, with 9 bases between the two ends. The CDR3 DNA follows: TGTGCCAGCAGCCCGAGCAGGGAGCAGTACTTC. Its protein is CASSPSREQYF.

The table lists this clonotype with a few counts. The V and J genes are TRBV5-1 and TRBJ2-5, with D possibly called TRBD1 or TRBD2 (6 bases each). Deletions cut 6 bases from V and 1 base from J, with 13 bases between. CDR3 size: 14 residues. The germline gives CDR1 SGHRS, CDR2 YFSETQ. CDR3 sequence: CASKLGGIQETQYF. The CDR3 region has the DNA TGCGCCAGCAAGCTAGGGGGGATCCAAGAGACCCAGTACTTC.